Listed here are 9 T cell receptor beta chains from one sample, sequenced in a study of shared clonotypes between healthy human individuals. Generated by immunoSEQ multiplex PCR, the TCRdb table keeps only in-frame clones and is missing some. The table records about 79,000 clones, 50% to 70% of them present only once. Sample: memory CD8+ T cells sorted from blood. Described subset: CD45RO+ cells pooled with CCR7-negative TemRA cells. The receptor set was obtained from a man aged 25-40 years in good health.

This clone was observed a handful of times. The rearrangement joins TRBV25-1 to TRBJ2-5; no clear D. Trimming took off 8 bases at V and 2 bases at J, with 9 bases between the two ends. The length of the CDR3 is 12 residues. CDR1 is MGHDK and CDR2 is SYGVNS in the germline V gene. The CDR3 DNA reads TGTGCCAGCTCCGGGTATCAAGAGACCCAGTACTTC. The encoded protein is CASSGYQETQYF.

J is TRBJ2-7 and V is TRBV7-8, with 11 bases matching TRBD2. The trim removed 4 bases at V and 3 bases at J, leaving 5 bases unmatched. Germline values: CDR1 SGHVS, CDR2 FQNEAQ. CDR3 size: 15 residues. DNA for the CDR3: TGTGCCAGCAGCTCGAGGACTAGCGGGTTCTACGAGCAGTACTTC. This gives the protein CASSSRTSGFYEQYF.

The V call is TRBV4-3, the J call TRBJ2-3, with D maybe TRBD2 (6 bases). The V end lost 3 bases, the J end lost 0 bases, and 13 bases lay between the germline ends. This CDR3 has 16 residues. The germline V gene encodes CDR1 LGHNA and CDR2 YSLEER. CDR3 residues: CASSHGIAASTDTQYF. The CDR3, as DNA: TGCGCCAGCAGCCATGGAATAGCGGCTAGCACAGATACGCAGTATTTT.

This clone has only a few counts. V is TRBV5-5 and J is TRBJ2-3; 13 nucleotides match TRBD2. The CDR3 is made up of 17 amino acids. Germline CDR1 is SGHKS and CDR2 is YYEKEE (reference sequence). Trimming at V came to 4 bases and at J to 4 bases, leaving 9 bases not matched to a gene. As DNA, the CDR3 is TGTGCCAGCAGCCAAGAACTAGCGGGAGGGCCGGCAGATACGCAGTATTTT. Its protein is CASSQELAGGPADTQYF.

The genes are TRBV7-9 and TRBJ2-7, with TRBD1 as a possible D gene (5 bases). V was trimmed by 5 bases and J by 4 bases, leaving 12 bases between them. This CDR3 contains 13 residues. Germline loops: CDR1 SEHNR, CDR2 FQNEAQ (reference sequence). The CDR3 sequence is CASSAAPGYEQYF. The CDR3 DNA follows: TGTGCCAGCAGCGCCGCTCCAGGGTACGAGCAGTACTTC.

The rearrangement joins TRBV6-5 to TRBJ2-6; D is ambiguous. The CDR3 contains 15 residues. The germline V and J ends were trimmed by 2 bases and 0 bases, with 5 bases remaining between them. CDR1 MNHEY and CDR2 SVGAGI come from the germline V gene. DNA for the CDR3: TGTGCCAGCAGTTACGCCGTCTCTGGGGCCAACGTCCTGACTTTC. This translates into CASSYAVSGANVLTF.

This chain links TRBV27 with TRBJ2-7, with 8 bases lining up with TRBD1. CDR3 length: 14 amino acids. J was trimmed by 2 bases and V by 3 bases; bases with no gene match: 3. CDR1 and CDR2 (germline): MNHEY, SMNVEV (reference sequence). DNA for the CDR3: TGTGCCAGCAGTTTTTCAGGGGGCCCCTACGAGCAGTACTTC. Amino acids: CASSFSGGPYEQYF.

The rearrangement links TRBV4-1 to TRBJ2-7; D call uncertain. This CDR3 is 16 amino acids long. The germline V gene encodes CDR1 MGHRA and CDR2 YSYEKL. V lost 1 base, J lost 0 bases, and 13 bases lay in between. CDR3 nucleotides: TGCGCCAGCAGCCAAGGGTCAGATCTTGGCTCCTACGAGCAGTACTTC. This encodes CASSQGSDLGSYEQYF.

This chain links TRBV28 with TRBJ2-3; 9 nucleotides agree with TRBD1. J lost 7 bases, V lost 6 bases, and 14 bases had no gene match. CDR1 is MDHEN and CDR2 is SYDVKM in the germline V gene. The CDR3 loop spans 16 amino acids. CDR3 protein: CASSTTGGWYTYTQYF. Written as DNA, the CDR3 is TGTGCCAGCAGCACCACAGGGGGCTGGTACACGTATACGCAGTATTTT.